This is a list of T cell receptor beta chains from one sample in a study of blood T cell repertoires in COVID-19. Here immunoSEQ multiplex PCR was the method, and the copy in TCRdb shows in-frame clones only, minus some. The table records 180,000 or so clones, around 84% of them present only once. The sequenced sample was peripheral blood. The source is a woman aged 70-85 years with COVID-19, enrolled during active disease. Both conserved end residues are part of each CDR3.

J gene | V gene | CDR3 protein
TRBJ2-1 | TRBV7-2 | CASSLAGMGLAGGSGQFF
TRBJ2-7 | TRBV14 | CASSQVSGRISYEQYF
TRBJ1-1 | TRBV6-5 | CASSYAGDTEAFF
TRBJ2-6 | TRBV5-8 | CASIDYLAGGSSGANVLTF
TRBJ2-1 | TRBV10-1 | CASSDPTGSSYNEQFF
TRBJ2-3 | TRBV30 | CAWSWRGHPTDTQYF
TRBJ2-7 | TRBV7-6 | CASSVSTSGGDTQYF
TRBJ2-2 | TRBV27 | CASSLGTGGDTGELFF
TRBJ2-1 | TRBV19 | CASSIRTSLYNEQFF
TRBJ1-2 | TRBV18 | CASSPETGAYDHGYTF
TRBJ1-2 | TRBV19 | CATSGGPRQGYTF
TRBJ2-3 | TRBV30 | CAWSGASSTDTQYF
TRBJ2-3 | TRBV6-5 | CASSYGQGLRKDTQYF
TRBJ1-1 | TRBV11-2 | CASSWGAGTGNTEAFF
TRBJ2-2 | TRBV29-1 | CSGGRNTGELFF
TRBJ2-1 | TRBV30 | CAWTLRGLAGGPSGQFF
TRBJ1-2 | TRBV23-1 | CASSQSAQGQGDDGYTF
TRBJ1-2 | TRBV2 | CASRALAGQGAKGYTF
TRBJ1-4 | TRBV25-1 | CATAAGQGAVNEKLFF
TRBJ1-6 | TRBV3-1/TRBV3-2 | CASSQMLRGGASPLHF
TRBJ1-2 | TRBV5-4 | CASSEAGYGYTF
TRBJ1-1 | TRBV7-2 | CASSFQVNTEAFF
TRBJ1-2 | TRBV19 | CASSFWTGGNYGYTF
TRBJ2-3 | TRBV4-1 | CASSQSGGALTDTQYF
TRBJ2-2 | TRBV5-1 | CASSLGGNTGELFF
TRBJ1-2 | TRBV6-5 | CASSRNRNYGYTF
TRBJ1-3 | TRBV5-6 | CASSLRLDGFSGNTIYF
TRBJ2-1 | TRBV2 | CASSSGLGGVPGDEQFF
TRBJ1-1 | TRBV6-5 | CASVEGWGSEAFF
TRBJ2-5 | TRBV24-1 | CATSDPPPGGRSETQYF
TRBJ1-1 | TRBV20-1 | CSARRQDEAFF
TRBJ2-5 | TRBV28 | CATNPASEETQYF
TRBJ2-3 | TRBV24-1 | CATSDFLAGRKADTQYF
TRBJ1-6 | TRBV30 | CAWSVAQGNSPLHF
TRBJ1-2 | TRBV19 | CASSTIGQVGDYGYTF
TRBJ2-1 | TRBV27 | CASTQTGTPPWGQFF
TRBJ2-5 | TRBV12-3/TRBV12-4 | CASSGHTETQYF
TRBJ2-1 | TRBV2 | CASSPTGTSGRGKQFF